Each of the 32 T cell receptor beta chains below was sequenced from the same sample in a study of post-analysis software for immune sequencing data (dated by TCRdb to between 2014 and 2017). These TCRs are of unknown antigen specificity. Broader findings and caveats from the paper: Patients showed significantly higher frequencies than controls for roughly 5 TRBV segments, among them TRBV5-6, TRBV5-1 and TRBV20-1.

Preparation of the library involved PCR. Sequencing took place on an Illumina HiSeq 2500. Unique molecular identifiers were incorporated into TCR beta cDNA libraries to reduce PCR and sequencing biases. TCRdb reanalyzed the raw reads on its own, using fastp at Q25 for trimming and MiXCR for clone calling, and kept in-frame beta chains. Each record represents a unique CDR3 protein, reported with the most common genes and DNA among its rows. The sample includes about 620,000 distinct CDR3 sequences, with 44% observed a single time. Of the sample, around 1.7% is held by the ten largest clones. The sequenced sample consisted of blood. These receptors all stem from a girl aged 5-17 years with multiple sclerosis.

This chain joins TRBV4-1 and TRBJ2-4; 8 nucleotides align to TRBD1. The J call could be wrong; TRBJ2-7 is a better fit for the DNA end. There are 14 residues in the CDR3. Germline values: CDR1 MGHRA, CDR2 YSYEKL. CDR3 residues: CASSQGDRPHEQYF. The CDR3 region has the DNA TGCGCCAGCAGCCAAGGGGACAGGCCCCACGAGCAGTACTTC.

As regards this clonotype: This may be a read error, as it is one base from a much larger clone. The rearrangement uses TRBV10-3 and TRBJ2-5, with 9 bases matching TRBD1. Germline V CDR1 and CDR2: ENHRY, SYGVKD. There are 13 residues in the CDR3. V shed 6 bases, J shed 11 bases, and the junction held 10 bases outside the gene matches. CDR3 sequence (DNA): TGTGCCATCAGCCGGGACAGGGAAGGGAGGCAGTACTTC. Amino acid sequence: CAISRDREGRQYF.

The chain uses TRBV6-5 and TRBJ1-2, with D hard to call. This CDR3 is built from 13 residues. CDR1 is MNHEY and CDR2 is SVGAGI in the germline V gene. Trimming stripped 0 bases from V and 6 bases from J, with 8 bases between. The CDR3 DNA is TGTGCCAGCAGTTACTCTGTAGGGAATGGCTACACCTTC. Its translation: CASSYSVGNGYTF.

This clonotype was counted only a few times. The chain recombines TRBV11-2 with TRBJ2-5, with 12 bases lining up with TRBD2. The CDR3 consists of 16 residues. Germline V gene data show CDR1 as SGHAT and CDR2 as FQNNGV. The V gene end was trimmed by 8 bases and the J gene end by 6 bases; junction bases not matched to a gene: 13. CDR3 region: CASLEWASGGVKTQYF. DNA for the CDR3: TGTGCCAGCCTAGAATGGGCTAGCGGGGGGGTGAAGACCCAGTACTTC.

In DNA, the CDR3 is TGTGCCAGCAGCCTCCGGGCGCGGAACTATGGCTACACCTTC. This translates into CASSLRARNYGYTF. The chain has TRBV7-9 and TRBJ1-2; D remains ambiguous. The V and J ends lost 5 bases and 2 bases respectively, with 12 bases between them. The germline CDR1 and CDR2 sequences are SEHNR and FQNEAQ (reference sequence). This CDR3 comprises 14 residues.

This clonotype came up once. This chain uses TRBV7-8 with TRBJ2-7, with D possibly called TRBD1 or TRBD2 (5 bases each). The germline gives CDR1 SGHVS, CDR2 FQNEAQ. The CDR3 has 15 residues. The ends were cut back, 5 bases at V and 0 bases at J, with 14 bases in the middle. The CDR3 loop is CASSPAEGHSYEQYF. The CDR3 DNA follows: TGTGCCAGCAGCCCTGCCGAGGGGCACTCCTACGAGCAGTACTTC. Filled out from reference TRBV7-8 and TRBJ2-7, the complete variable domain reads GAGVSQSPRYKVAKRGQDVALRCDPISGHVSLFWYQQALGQGPEFLTYFQNEAQLDKSGLPSDRFFAERPEGSVSTLKIQRTQQEDSAVYLCASSPAEGHSYEQYFGPGTRLTVT.

This clonotype occurred a few times. The rearrangement joins TRBV7-8 to TRBJ2-3; D ambiguous. The CDR3 is made up of 13 amino acids. Germline V gives CDR1 SGHVS, CDR2 FQNEAQ. V lost 4 bases, J lost 2 bases, and 7 bases lay in between. CDR3 sequence: CASSSGPTDTQYF. The CDR3 region has the DNA TGTGCCAGCAGCTCCGGACCCACAGATACGCAGTATTTT.

The chain is built from TRBV7-9 and TRBJ1-2; no clear D. Between the trimmed V and J ends, which lost 1 base and 3 bases, there was a span of 6 bases. The germline V gene has CDR1 SEHNR and CDR2 FQNEAQ (reference sequence). The length of the CDR3 is 13 residues. The CDR3 DNA reads as TGTGCCAGCAGCTTAGTCTCGGACTATGGCTACACCTTC. Residues: CASSLVSDYGYTF.

The chain employs TRBV4-1 and TRBJ1-5; D perhaps matches TRBD1 (5 bases). The length of the CDR3 is 17 residues. Germline assignment: CDR1 MGHRA and CDR2 YSYEKL. Trimming removed 2 bases from V and 0 bases from J, with 14 bases in between. The CDR3 nucleotides are TGCGCCAGCAGCCAAACTCCTTGGGGGGTTAGCAATCAGCCCCAGCATTTT. Its translation is CASSQTPWGVSNQPQHF.

This clonotype has more than one count but fewer than ten. The chain uses TRBV3-1 and TRBJ2-7; D not certain. This CDR3 is 12 amino acids long. CDR1 is LGHDT, CDR2 YNNKEL, per germline (reference sequence). Trimming removed 6 bases at V and 1 base at J, with 7 bases between. In DNA, the CDR3 is TGTGCCAGCAGTCGACAATCCTACGAGCAGTACTTC. Amino acids: CASSRQSYEQYF.

Only a few counts were recorded for this clonotype. The rearrangement uses TRBV27 and TRBJ1-1, with D possibly matching TRBD1 (6 bases). CDR1 is MNHEY and CDR2 is SMNVEV in the germline V gene (reference sequence). Trimming removed 7 bases from V and 1 base from J, with 19 bases in between. CDR3 size: 16 residues. In nucleotides, the CDR3 is TGTGCCAGCACTGAGCTAGGGTCAGGGGCGAACACTGAAGCTTTCTTT. Translating it yields CASTELGSGANTEAFF.

In this sample, this clonotype turned up a few times. The CDR3 DNA reads as TGTGCCAGCGGGACGCTAGGCACAGATACGCAGTATTTT. It yields the protein CASGTLGTDTQYF. V is TRBV12-3 or TRBV12-4 and J is TRBJ2-3; D may be TRBD1 or TRBD2 (5 bases each). V was trimmed by 8 bases and J by 1 base, leaving 10 bases between them. The CDR3 is 13 residues long.

J is TRBJ2-2 and V is TRBV12-5; 9 nucleotides match TRBD2. V lost 6 bases and J lost 4; bases outside the gene matches: 9. The CDR3 is 16 residues long. Germline V gene lookup returns CDR1 LGHNT and CDR2 FRNRAP. The CDR3 sequence is CASGLGASGATGELFF. The CDR3 DNA follows: TGTGCTAGTGGCCTGGGGGCTAGCGGGGCCACCGGGGAGCTGTTTTTT.

The chain employs TRBV7-3 and TRBJ1-2; 9 bases agree with TRBD1. CDR1 is SGHTA and CDR2 is FQGTGA in the germline V gene. CDR3 length: 13 residues. V lost 5 bases, J lost 4 bases, and 2 bases stayed unmatched. The CDR3 reads CASSTGGAYGYTF. The CDR3 nucleotides are TGTGCCAGCAGCACAGGGGGCGCCTATGGCTACACCTTC.

The chain recombines TRBV4-1 with TRBJ2-7, with a weak D call TRBD2 (5 bases). The length of the CDR3 is 13 residues. V dropped 4 bases and J dropped 4 bases, with 11 bases sitting between them. Germline V gene sequence: CDR1 MGHRA, CDR2 YSYEKL. This chain's CDR3 is CASSRTGIYEQYF. CDR3 coding DNA: TGCGCCAGCAGCCGAACGGGGATATACGAGCAGTACTTC.

The chain joins TRBV7-2 to TRBJ2-3; 10 nucleotides match TRBD2. The CDR3 has 13 residues. Germline lookup yields CDR1 SGHTA and CDR2 FQGNSA. V shed 11 bases, J shed 2 bases, and the junction held 4 bases outside the gene matches. CDR3 in amino acids: CAGSGGFTDTQYF. CDR3 DNA sequence: TGTGCCGGTAGCGGGGGGTTCACAGATACGCAGTATTTT.

V is TRBV20-1 and J is TRBJ2-7; possibly TRBD2 for D (6 bases). The CDR3 has 13 amino acids. V shed 3 bases and J shed 2 bases, with 11 bases lying between them. The germline gives CDR1 DFQATT, CDR2 SNEGSKA (reference sequence). The CDR3 nucleotides read TGCAGTGCTAGTCGGGACTTTCCCTACGAGCAGTACTTC. Encoded protein: CSASRDFPYEQYF.

The table lists this clonotype with a few counts. The chain couples TRBV11-2 to TRBJ2-4; D possibly corresponds to TRBD1 (5 bases). The J call may be in error: the DNA end matches TRBJ2-7 better. The CDR3 has 15 residues. Germline V gene data show CDR1 as SGHAT and CDR2 as FQNNGV. CDR3 protein: CASSLKGRQGLEQYF. The CDR3 bases are TGTGCCAGCAGCTTAAAGGGTCGGCAGGGCCTCGAGCAGTACTTC.

The chain carries TRBV6-5 and TRBJ2-4; TRBD2 matches at 12 bases. This CDR3 contains 19 residues. The ends lost 0 bases at V and 1 base at J; junction bases unmatched: 7. The germline V gene has CDR1 MNHEY and CDR2 SVGAGI. The CDR3 loop is CASSYSYTSGRSAKNIQYF. CDR3 DNA: TGTGCCAGCAGTTACTCTTATACTAGCGGGAGGTCGGCCAAAAACATTCAGTACTTC.

The V gene is TRBV5-1, the J gene TRBJ2-3; D is perhaps TRBD1 (5 bases). CDR3 length equals 15 residues. Germline CDR1 and CDR2: SGHRS and YFSETQ. Trimming left V 0 bases short and J 5 bases short, with 13 bases between. The CDR3 nucleotides read TGCGCCAGCAGCTTGGCGGTAGGGGCAAAAGATACGCAGTATTTT. This codes for CASSLAVGAKDTQYF.

This clonotype was counted between two and nine times. The chain carries TRBV7-6 and TRBJ2-1; D remains unclear. Germline CDR1 is SGHVS and CDR2 is FNYEAQ. The CDR3 consists of 13 residues. V shed 4 bases and J shed 11 bases, with 15 bases lying between them. The CDR3 spells CASSSAPPKQQFF. CDR3 coding DNA: TGTGCCAGCAGCTCAGCTCCCCCCAAACAGCAGTTCTTC.

This clonotype was recorded a few times. The chain links TRBV6-5 to TRBJ2-1; 7 bases match TRBD2. After removal of 2 bases from V and 8 bases from J, the junction contained 12 bases not matched to a gene. The V gene's germline CDR1 is MNHEY and CDR2 SVGAGI. This CDR3 is built from 16 residues. DNA of the CDR3: TGTGCCAGCAGTTACACTCAGGGCGGGGGTAGGGATGAGCAGTTCTTC. Amino acids: CASSYTQGGGRDEQFF.

The rearrangement joins TRBV6-6 to TRBJ2-5; tentative D call: TRBD2 (6 bases). V gave up 4 bases and J gave up 1 base, with 10 bases separating them. CDR3 length: 14 amino acids. Germline lookup yields CDR1 MNHNY and CDR2 SVGAGI (reference sequence). The CDR3 here is CASSLFGGQETQYF. For the CDR3, the DNA is TGTGCCAGCAGTTTATTCGGGGGCCAAGAGACCCAGTACTTC.

The gene calls are TRBV6-5 and TRBJ1-4; 8 positions agree with TRBD1. The CDR3 is 14 amino acids. Germline values: CDR1 MNHEY, CDR2 SVGAGI. V lost 2 bases, J lost 7 bases, and 3 bases stayed unmatched. Written as DNA, the CDR3 is TGTGCCAGCAGTTACGGGGGGACAGGTGAAAAACTGTTTTTT. Protein sequence: CASSYGGTGEKLFF.

DNA of the CDR3: TGTGCCAGCAGTTTGGAGGACATGGGCAATCAGCCCCAGCATTTT. Encoded protein: CASSLEDMGNQPQHF. This chain links TRBV12-3 or TRBV12-4 with TRBJ1-5; D may be TRBD1 (5 bases). The CDR3 contains 15 residues. Trimming took 3 bases from V and 2 from J, leaving 11 bases between them.

This clonotype appeared a few times. This chain uses TRBV13 with TRBJ2-7; D uncertain. CDR3 size: 15 residues. V dropped 3 bases and J dropped 0 bases, with 12 bases sitting between them. Germline loops: CDR1 PRHDT, CDR2 FYEKMQ (reference sequence). CDR3 loop: CASSLAAESSYEQYF. The CDR3 DNA reads TGTGCCAGCAGCTTGGCGGCTGAAAGCTCCTACGAGCAGTACTTC.

V and J are TRBV5-6 and TRBJ2-7; no definite D call. Germline assignment: CDR1 SGHDT and CDR2 YYEEEE. The V gene lost 3 bases and the J gene lost 2 bases, with 12 bases spanning the gap. The CDR3 consists of 14 residues. This CDR3 is CASSYDASTYEQYF. DNA of the CDR3: TGTGCCAGCAGCTACGACGCCAGTACCTACGAGCAGTACTTC.

The J gene is TRBJ2-4, the V gene TRBV5-6; D might be TRBD2 (6 bases). The ends were cut back, 4 bases at V and 6 bases at J, with 11 bases in the middle. CDR3 length: 13 amino acids. Germline V gene data show CDR1 as SGHDT and CDR2 as YYEEEE. The CDR3 loop reads CASSPEGSNIQYF. CDR3 coding DNA: TGTGCCAGCAGCCCGGAGGGGTCAAACATTCAGTACTTC.

The V and J genes are TRBV6-2 or TRBV6-3 and TRBJ2-5, with a tentative D call TRBD1 (5 bases). V shed 2 bases and J shed 0 bases, with 7 bases lying between them. The CDR3 is 14 residues long. CDR1 and CDR2 (germline): MNHEY, SVGEGT. The CDR3 reads CASSYGQNQETQYF. CDR3 sequence (DNA): TGTGCCAGCAGTTACGGACAAAACCAAGAGACCCAGTACTTC.

The chain employs TRBV11-2 and TRBJ2-5; 7 nucleotides line up with TRBD1. Judging by the DNA end, TRBJ2-7 fits better; the J call may be wrong. The CDR3 runs 14 residues. Germline V gene data show CDR1 as SGHAT and CDR2 as FQNNGV. Here the CDR3 reads CASSFFRTGYEQYF. For the CDR3, the DNA is TGTGCCAGCAGCTTTTTCAGGACAGGTTACGAGCAGTACTTC.

A few counts support this clonotype. The gene calls are TRBV3-1 and TRBJ2-5, with no clear D. V was shortened by 2 bases and J by 11 bases, with 18 bases between the two germline ends. CDR3 length equals 14 residues. Germline lookup yields CDR1 LGHDT and CDR2 YNNKEL (reference sequence). CDR3 region: CASSQIGRALEQYF. CDR3 DNA: TGTGCCAGCAGCCAAATCGGTAGGGCTCTAGAGCAGTACTTC.

This CDR3 is CASSLVSTGQETQYF. The CDR3 DNA is TGTGCCAGCAGCTTAGTAAGCACGGGCCAAGAGACCCAGTACTTC. J is TRBJ2-5 and V is TRBV7-9; D remains ambiguous. Trimming removed 1 base at V and 1 base at J, with 10 bases between. Germline CDR1 is SEHNR and CDR2 is FQNEAQ (reference sequence). The CDR3 consists of 15 residues.